Listed below are T cell receptor beta chains from one sample, sequenced in a study of long-term antiretroviral therapy in people with HIV. This table comes from immunoSEQ multiplex PCR, and its TCRdb copy is limited to in-frame clones, with some not included. The sample carries 20,000 to 25,000 clones, approximately 81% recorded once. The sample was unsorted PBMCs, taken 1.9 years after starting antiretroviral therapy. These receptors all stem from a woman between 50 and 59 years old with HIV. The CDR3 runs from the conserved cysteine through the conserved F or W. D genes are given only for firm matches. The listing skips clone size in some rows; elsewhere it reads once, few, many or a size class.

length	V	D	size	J	CDR3	DNA
16	TRBV5-4	TRBD2	-	TRBJ2-3	CASSLGGGAVTDTQYF	TGTGCCAGCAGCTTAGGCGGGGGGGCCGTAACAGATACGCAGTATTTT
14	TRBV28	-	once	TRBJ1-2	CASSLGTARRGYTF	TGTGCCAGCAGTTTGGGGACTGCAAGGAGGGGCTACACCTTC
16	TRBV19	-	-	TRBJ2-3	CASSIAGGAGTDTQYF	TGTGCCAGTAGTATAGCTGGGGGGGCAGGCACAGATACGCAGTATTTT
14	TRBV7-6	-	few	TRBJ1-5	CASSTTLGNQPQHF	TGTGCCAGCAGCACGACTTTGGGCAATCAGCCCCAGCATTTT
18	TRBV9	TRBD2	-	TRBJ2-2	CASSPRTSGGAIFGELFF	TGTGCCAGCAGCCCCCGGACTAGCGGGGGGGCAATTTTCGGGGAGCTGTTTTTT
14	TRBV7-2	-	-	TRBJ1-2	CASSEGPANYGYTF	TGTGCCAGCAGTGAGGGTCCTGCTAACTATGGCTACACCTTC
18	TRBV19	TRBD2	-	TRBJ2-2	CASSPGLAGDLNTGELFF	TGTGCCAGTAGTCCTGGACTAGCGGGGGATTTGAACACCGGGGAGCTGTTTTTT
15	TRBV5-4	-	-	TRBJ2-1	CASSRGLLRDNEQFF	TGTGCCAGCAGCCGGGGGCTATTGCGGGATAATGAGCAGTTCTTC
14	TRBV7-9	-	-	TRBJ2-7	CASRAGSFPYEQYF	TGTGCCAGCAGGGCCGGGTCCTTTCCCTACGAGCAGTACTTC
14	TRBV9	-	-	TRBJ2-5	CASSVEGGVGTQYF	TGTGCCAGCAGCGTAGAGGGCGGGGTGGGGACCCAGTACTTC
15	TRBV6-6	-	-	TRBJ1-1	CASSLYRERDTEAFF	TGTGCCAGCAGTCTCTACAGGGAACGGGACACTGAAGCTTTCTTT
11	TRBV5-6	-	-	TRBJ2-7	CASSLWDEQYF	TGTGCCAGCAGCTTATGGGACGAGCAGTACTTC
17	TRBV28	TRBD2	-	TRBJ2-1	CASSSPLAGRSYNEQFF	TGTGCCAGCAGTTCACCTCTAGCGGGCCGCTCCTACAATGAGCAGTTCTTC
13	TRBV19	TRBD1	-	TRBJ1-2	CASSPTGAYGYTF	TGTGCCAGTAGCCCAACAGGGGCCTATGGCTACACCTTC
15	TRBV4-3	-	-	TRBJ1-2	CASSQDLGLNYGYTF	TGCGCCAGCAGCCAAGATCTAGGCCTTAACTATGGCTACACCTTC
16	TRBV4-2	-	-	TRBJ2-6	CASGVRASSGANVLTF	TGTGCCAGCGGGGTTCGGGCCTCTTCAGGGGCCAACGTCCTGACTTTC
13	TRBV7-2	TRBD1	few	TRBJ1-2	CASSEGQGGGYTF	TGTGCCAGCAGCGAGGGACAGGGGGGCGGCTACACCTTC
15	TRBV7-2	TRBD2	-	TRBJ2-1	CASSAGTSGANEQFF	TGTGCCAGCAGCGCCGGGACTAGCGGGGCCAATGAGCAGTTCTTC
15	TRBV7-9	TRBD1	-	TRBJ2-7	CASSPGQGAGDEQYF	TGTGCCAGCAGCCCGGGACAGGGGGCGGGGGACGAGCAGTACTTC
15	TRBV5-8	-	-	TRBJ2-5	CASSSNRIDKETQYF	TGTGCCAGCAGCTCCAACAGAATAGACAAAGAGACCCAGTACTTC
15	TRBV5-6	TRBD2	once	TRBJ2-3	CASSLTSGVTDTQYF	TGTGCCAGCAGCTTGACTAGCGGGGTTACAGATACGCAGTATTTT
15	TRBV19	TRBD1	-	TRBJ2-2	CASSIDRANTGELFF	TGTGCCAGTAGTATCGACAGGGCGAACACCGGGGAGCTGTTTTTT
14	TRBV29-1	TRBD1	-	TRBJ2-3	CITTGGKGQDTQYF	TGCATCACGACAGGGGGCAAGGGGCAAGATACGCAGTATTTT
17	TRBV4-3	TRBD1	-	TRBJ1-2	CASSPIAGTGGLYGYTF	TGCGCCAGCAGCCCCATCGCCGGGACAGGGGGTTTGTATGGCTACACCTTC
15	TRBV5-1	TRBD2	-	TRBJ2-3	CASSTLAGGTDTQYF	TGCGCCAGCAGCACCCTAGCGGGGGGGACAGATACGCAGTATTTT
14	TRBV4-3	-	-	TRBJ1-1	CASSIPGAGTEAFF	TGCGCCAGCAGCATTCCCGGGGCGGGGACTGAAGCTTTCTTT
14	TRBV11-2	TRBD2	-	TRBJ2-7	CASSLEGLIPEQYF	TGTGCCAGCAGCTTAGAGGGACTAATACCCGAGCAGTACTTC
15	TRBV9	-	few	TRBJ1-2	CASSPEGRRTNGYTF	TGTGCCAGCAGCCCAGAAGGGAGGCGGACAAATGGCTACACCTTC
15	TRBV13	TRBD1	-	TRBJ2-7	CASSLGDRDTYEQYF	TGTGCCAGCAGCTTAGGGGACAGGGATACCTACGAGCAGTACTTC
16	TRBV5-4	TRBD1	-	TRBJ1-2	CASSLVGQGASYGYTF	TGTGCCAGCAGCTTGGTTGGACAGGGGGCGAGCTATGGCTACACCTTC
16	TRBV11-3	TRBD1	-	TRBJ1-1	CASSVGTKGGQGEVFF	TGTGCCAGCAGCGTAGGTACGAAAGGGGGACAGGGAGAGGTTTTCTTT
16	TRBV30	-	-	TRBJ1-6	CAWSPPGGGGNSPLHF	TGTGCCTGGAGTCCCCCGGGCGGAGGGGGGAATTCACCCCTCCACTTT
14	TRBV27	-	-	TRBJ2-5	CASSPRQAQGTQYF	TGTGCCAGCAGTCCCCGACAGGCACAAGGGACCCAGTACTTC
12	TRBV19	TRBD1	few	TRBJ1-2	CASSGQGYGYTF	TGTGCCAGTAGTGGACAGGGCTATGGCTACACCTTC
15	TRBV29-1	TRBD1	-	TRBJ2-2	CSVVGGTGITGELFF	TGCAGCGTTGTAGGGGGGACAGGCATCACCGGGGAGCTGTTTTTT
14	TRBV7-9	-	-	TRBJ1-1	CASSPSVASAEAFF	TGTGCCAGCAGCCCTTCGGTTGCCAGCGCTGAAGCTTTCTTT
11	TRBV5-4	-	-	TRBJ2-7	CASSLGYEQYF	TGTGCCAGCAGCTTAGGTTACGAGCAGTACTTC
14	TRBV5-1	TRBD1	-	TRBJ2-7	CASSTGDRAYEQYF	TGCGCCAGCAGCACAGGGGACAGGGCCTACGAGCAGTACTTC
18	TRBV10-3	TRBD1	-	TRBJ2-2	CAISLPGQGAVNTGELFF	TGTGCCATCAGTCTTCCGGGACAGGGGGCCGTGAACACCGGGGAGCTGTTTTTT
15	TRBV9	TRBD1	once	TRBJ1-6	CASSVSRDRGSPLHF	TGTGCCAGCAGCGTTTCCCGGGACAGGGGTTCACCCCTCCACTTT
15	TRBV28	TRBD1	few	TRBJ1-2	CASSPGTGWNYGYTF	TGTGCCAGCAGTCCCGGGACAGGGTGGAACTATGGCTACACCTTC
13	TRBV18	-	-	TRBJ1-1	CASSPVGQLEAFF	TGTGCCAGCTCACCGGTTGGACAGCTTGAAGCTTTCTTT